This TCR beta chain was identified during a study of T cell clonality in common variable immunodeficiency. This clone was counted many times. Control and CVID samples contributed equal amounts of genomic DNA. The data were produced by immunoSEQ multiplex PCR, yet TCRdb's version contains in-frame clones alone and is incomplete. The sample includes tens of thousands of clones, none of them occurring once. Each donor provided roughly 4.5 to 8.5 ml of heparinized whole blood. The receptor was isolated from a person aged 18 to 75 in good health. What was sequenced was peripheral blood mononuclear cells.

This CDR3 is CASSLEGQGYTEAFF. The covered CDR3 bases are TGCGCCAGCAGCTTGGAAGGACAGGGGTACACTGAA. This chain uses TRBV5-1 with TRBJ1-1; 9 nucleotides agree with TRBD1. The CDR3 end falls 3 residues outside the read, so it is completed with the germline J gene. Germline V lookup: CDR1 SGHRS, CDR2 YFSETQ. The CDR3 is made up of 15 amino acids. The V gene end was trimmed by 0 bases and the J gene end by 3 bases; junction bases not matched to a gene: 3.